This passage covers 7 T cell receptor beta chains from one sample sequenced in a study of shared clonotypes between healthy human individuals. TCRdb's table, derived via immunoSEQ multiplex PCR, lists solely in-frame clones and lacks some. The sample holds 2 million to 2.5 million clones, around 90% seen once. Material for sequencing was naive CD4+ T cells from PBMCs. The subset: CD45RA+ positively selected. These receptors were collected from a young man in good health. Some clones in this sample may be carry-over from other donors' samples.

V is TRBV5-1 and J is TRBJ2-7; D gene uncertain. This CDR3 region has 14 residues. CDR1 is SGHRS, CDR2 YFSETQ, per germline. V lost 0 bases and J lost 5, with 12 bases in between. In nucleotides, the CDR3 is TGCGCCAGCAGCTTGGAACCCGCGGTGGACGAGCAGTACTTC. This translates into CASSLEPAVDEQYF.

The rearrangement links TRBV6-6 to TRBJ1-1; TRBD1 aligns across 10 bases. The CDR3 consists of 15 residues. Germline V lookup: CDR1 MNHNY, CDR2 SVGAGI (reference sequence). V shed 5 bases and J 5 bases; nucleotides not matched to a gene: 8. CDR3 DNA sequence: TGTGCCAGCAGTCGACACGGGACAGGGGTGACTGAAGCTTTCTTT. It codes for CASSRHGTGVTEAFF.

The chain joins TRBV18 to TRBJ2-5; D ambiguous. The germline V and J ends were trimmed by 2 bases and 2 bases, with 9 bases remaining between them. This CDR3 region has 14 residues. Germline V gene sequence: CDR1 KGHSH, CDR2 LQKENI. CDR3 nucleotides: TGTGCCAGCTCACCAGTAAAGGGACAAGAGACCCAGTACTTC. Amino acid sequence: CASSPVKGQETQYF.

V is TRBV6-5 and J is TRBJ1-2; TRBD1 is a possible D gene (6 bases). The CDR3 sequence is 16 residues long. The germline V gene encodes CDR1 MNHEY and CDR2 SVGAGI. V was pared by 4 bases and J by 4 bases, with 19 bases between. CDR3 bases: TGTGCCAGCAGTTCAAGGGGGGCAGGGTCGGCCTATGGCTACACCTTC. Translated: CASSSRGAGSAYGYTF.

This clone was observed once. This chain joins TRBV4-1 and TRBJ2-1, with 8 bases identical to TRBD2. The trim removed 0 bases at V and 8 bases at J, leaving 12 bases unmatched. CDR1 is MGHRA, CDR2 YSYEKL, per germline. CDR3 length: 17 residues. Here the CDR3 reads CASSQDPGRARGDEQFF. CDR3 nucleotides: TGCGCCAGCAGCCAAGACCCCGGGAGGGCCCGGGGGGATGAGCAGTTCTTC.

The chain combines TRBV7-9 with TRBJ2-7, with 10 bases matching TRBD1. The CDR3 contains 15 residues. V was pared by 0 bases and J by 9 bases, with 8 bases of the junction left unmatched. Germline V CDR1 and CDR2: SEHNR, FQNEAQ (reference sequence). The CDR3 reads CASSLAGTGAWGQYF. In nucleotides, the CDR3 is TGTGCCAGCAGCTTAGCGGGGACAGGGGCCTGGGGGCAGTACTTC.

In nucleotides, the CDR3 is TGTGCCAGCACCCCACCGGGGGCGGCTGGAAACACCATATATTTT. Translated: CASTPPGAAGNTIYF. V and J are TRBV7-9 and TRBJ1-3; D might be TRBD1 (6 bases). Trimming removed 7 bases from V and 2 bases from J, with 15 bases in between. The CDR3 loop spans 15 amino acids. Germline lookup yields CDR1 SEHNR and CDR2 FQNEAQ (reference sequence).